This section outlines one T cell receptor beta chain sequence together with its context. Its antigen is currently unknown. The V end was cut by 0 bases, the J end by 1 base, with 13 bases between. The CDR3 is made up of 16 amino acids. Clones were sequenced by immunoSEQ multiplex PCR, and TCRdb holds only the in-frame ones, with some missing. The sample gives about 51,000 clones, about four fifths of which show up once; 3% is in the top ten. The entry originates in a study of OX40 agonist ivuxolimab in advanced cancers. Whole-study context: Patients with prior anti-PD-1, anti-PD-L1 or anti-CTLA-4 therapy were eligible; less than 50% had some. Study observations and caveats: Expansion of clones was among the lowest in partial responders at 0.1-3.0 mg/kg.

The sequence came from an adult with an advanced solid tumor such as melanoma, head and neck, liver or kidney cancer. Sequences were derived from CD4+ or CD8+ T cells sorted from blood, sampled in a trial of the OX40 agonist ivuxolimab. V usage is TRBV5-3 and J usage is TRBJ2-5, with a weak D call TRBD2 (7 bases). TRBV5-3 has ORF status, its function being uncertain. The DNA for the CDR3 is TGTGCCAGAAGCTTGGCCCGGGGGGCTTTCCAAGAGACCCAGTACTTC. It specifies CARSLARGAFQETQYF.